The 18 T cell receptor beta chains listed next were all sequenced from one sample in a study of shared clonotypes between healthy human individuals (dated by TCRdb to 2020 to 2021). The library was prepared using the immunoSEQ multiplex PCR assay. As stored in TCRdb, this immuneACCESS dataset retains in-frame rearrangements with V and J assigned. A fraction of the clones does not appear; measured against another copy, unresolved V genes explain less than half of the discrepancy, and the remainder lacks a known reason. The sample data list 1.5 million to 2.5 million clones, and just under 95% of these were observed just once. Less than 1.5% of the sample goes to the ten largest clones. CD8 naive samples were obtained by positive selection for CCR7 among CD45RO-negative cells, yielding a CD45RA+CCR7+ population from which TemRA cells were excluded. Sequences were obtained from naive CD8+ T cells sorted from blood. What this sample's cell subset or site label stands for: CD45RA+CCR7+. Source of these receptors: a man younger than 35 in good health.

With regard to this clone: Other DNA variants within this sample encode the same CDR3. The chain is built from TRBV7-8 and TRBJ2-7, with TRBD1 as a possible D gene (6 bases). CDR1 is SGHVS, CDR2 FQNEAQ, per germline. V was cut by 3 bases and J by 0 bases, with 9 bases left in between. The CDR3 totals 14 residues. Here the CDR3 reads CASSFLQGSYEQYF. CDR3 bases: TGTGCCAGCAGCTTCCTACAGGGCTCCTACGAGCAGTACTTC.

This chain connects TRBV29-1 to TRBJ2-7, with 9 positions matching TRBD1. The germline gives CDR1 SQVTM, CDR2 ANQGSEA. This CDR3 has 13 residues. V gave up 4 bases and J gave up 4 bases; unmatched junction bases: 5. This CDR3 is CSVVSGQGYEQYF. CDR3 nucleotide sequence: TGCAGCGTTGTCTCGGGACAGGGTTACGAGCAGTACTTC.

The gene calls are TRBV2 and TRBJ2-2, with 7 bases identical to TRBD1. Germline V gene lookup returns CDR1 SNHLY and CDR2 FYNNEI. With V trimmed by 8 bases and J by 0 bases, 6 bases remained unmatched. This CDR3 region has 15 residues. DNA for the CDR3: TGTGCCAGCGTACCACAGGGGACGAACACCGGGGAGCTGTTTTTT. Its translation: CASVPQGTNTGELFF.

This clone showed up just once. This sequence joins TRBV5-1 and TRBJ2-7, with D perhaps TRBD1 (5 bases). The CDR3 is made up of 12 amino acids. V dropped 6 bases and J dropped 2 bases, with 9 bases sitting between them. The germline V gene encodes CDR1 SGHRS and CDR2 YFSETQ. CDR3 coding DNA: TGCGCCAGCACCGACAGTGCCTACGAGCAGTACTTC. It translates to CASTDSAYEQYF.

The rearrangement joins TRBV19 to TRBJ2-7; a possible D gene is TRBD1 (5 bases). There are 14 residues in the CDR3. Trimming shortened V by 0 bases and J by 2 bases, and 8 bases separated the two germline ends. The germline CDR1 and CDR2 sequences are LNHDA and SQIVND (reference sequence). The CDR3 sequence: CASSIDRETYEQYF. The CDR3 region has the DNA TGTGCCAGTAGTATAGACAGGGAAACCTACGAGCAGTACTTC.

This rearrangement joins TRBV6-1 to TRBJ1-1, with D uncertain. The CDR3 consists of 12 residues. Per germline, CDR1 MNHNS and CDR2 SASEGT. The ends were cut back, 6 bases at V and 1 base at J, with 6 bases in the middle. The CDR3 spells CASRRENTEAFF. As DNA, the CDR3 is TGTGCCAGCAGACGGGAGAACACTGAAGCTTTCTTT.

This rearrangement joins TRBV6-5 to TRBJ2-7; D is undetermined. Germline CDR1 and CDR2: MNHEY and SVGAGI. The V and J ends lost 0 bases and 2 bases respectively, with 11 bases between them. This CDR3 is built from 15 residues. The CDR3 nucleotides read TGTGCCAGCAGTTACTCGGCAGCAGCTACCTACGAGCAGTACTTC. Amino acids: CASSYSAAATYEQYF.

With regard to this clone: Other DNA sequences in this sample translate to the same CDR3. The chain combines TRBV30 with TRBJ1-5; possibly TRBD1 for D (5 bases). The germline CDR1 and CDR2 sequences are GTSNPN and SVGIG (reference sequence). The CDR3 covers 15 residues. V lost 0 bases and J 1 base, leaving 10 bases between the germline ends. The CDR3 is CAWSVGTASNQPQHF. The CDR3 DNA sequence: TGTGCCTGGAGTGTAGGGACGGCCAGCAATCAGCCCCAGCATTTT.

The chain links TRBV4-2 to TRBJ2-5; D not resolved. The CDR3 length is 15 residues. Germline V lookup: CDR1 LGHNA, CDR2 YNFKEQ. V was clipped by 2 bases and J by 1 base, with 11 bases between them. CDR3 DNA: TGTGCCAGCAGCCAAACCCTGGACGCCCAAGAGACCCAGTACTTC. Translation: CASSQTLDAQETQYF.

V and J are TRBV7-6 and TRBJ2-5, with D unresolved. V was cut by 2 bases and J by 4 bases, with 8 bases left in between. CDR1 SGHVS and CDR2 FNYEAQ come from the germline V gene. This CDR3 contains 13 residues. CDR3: CASSLTGLETQYF. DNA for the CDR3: TGTGCCAGCAGCTTAACTGGGTTAGAGACCCAGTACTTC.

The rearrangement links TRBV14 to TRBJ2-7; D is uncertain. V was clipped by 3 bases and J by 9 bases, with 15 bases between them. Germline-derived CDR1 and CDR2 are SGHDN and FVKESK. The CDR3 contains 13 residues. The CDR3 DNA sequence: TGTGCCAGCAGCCATTTGGCCACCGTGGCGCAGTACTTC. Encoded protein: CASSHLATVAQYF.

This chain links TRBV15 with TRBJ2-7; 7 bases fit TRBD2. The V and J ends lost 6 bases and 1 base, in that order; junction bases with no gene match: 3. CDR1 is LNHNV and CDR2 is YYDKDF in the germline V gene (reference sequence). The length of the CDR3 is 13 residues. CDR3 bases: TGTGCCACCAGAGCGGGATGGTCCTACGAGCAGTACTTC. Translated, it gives CATRAGWSYEQYF.

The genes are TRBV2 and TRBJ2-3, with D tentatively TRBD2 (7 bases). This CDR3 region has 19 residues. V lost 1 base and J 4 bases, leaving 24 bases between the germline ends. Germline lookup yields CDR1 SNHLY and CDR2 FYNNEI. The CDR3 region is CASSEDRDLAGVFPDTQYF. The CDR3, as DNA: TGTGCCAGCAGTGAAGACAGGGATCTGGCGGGAGTTTTCCCAGATACGCAGTATTTT.

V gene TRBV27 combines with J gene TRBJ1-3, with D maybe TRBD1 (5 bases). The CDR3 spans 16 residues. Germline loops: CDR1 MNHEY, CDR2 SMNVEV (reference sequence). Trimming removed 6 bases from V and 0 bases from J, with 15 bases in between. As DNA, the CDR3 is TGTGCCAGCAGAGGTGGGGCGGGGATCTCTGGAAACACCATATATTTT. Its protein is CASRGGAGISGNTIYF.

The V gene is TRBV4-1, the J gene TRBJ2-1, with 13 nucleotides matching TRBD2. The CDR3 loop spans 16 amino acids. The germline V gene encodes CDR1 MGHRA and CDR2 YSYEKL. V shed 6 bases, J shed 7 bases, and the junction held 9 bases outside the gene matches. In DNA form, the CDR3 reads TGCGCCAGCAGGAACGGGCCGGGACTAGCGGGGAATGAGCAGTTCTTC. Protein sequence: CASRNGPGLAGNEQFF.

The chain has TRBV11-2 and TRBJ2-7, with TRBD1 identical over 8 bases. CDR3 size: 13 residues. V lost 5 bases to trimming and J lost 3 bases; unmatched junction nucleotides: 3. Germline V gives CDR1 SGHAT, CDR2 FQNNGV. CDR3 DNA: TGTGCCAGCAGCCAGACAGGGGTCTACGAGCAGTACTTC. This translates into CASSQTGVYEQYF.

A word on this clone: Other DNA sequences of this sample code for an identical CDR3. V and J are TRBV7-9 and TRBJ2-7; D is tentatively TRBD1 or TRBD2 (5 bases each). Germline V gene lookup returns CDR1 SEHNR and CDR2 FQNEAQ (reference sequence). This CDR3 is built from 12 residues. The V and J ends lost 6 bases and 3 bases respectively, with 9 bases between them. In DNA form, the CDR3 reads TGTGCCAGCAGTCGGGACCGCTACGAGCAGTACTTC. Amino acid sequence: CASSRDRYEQYF.

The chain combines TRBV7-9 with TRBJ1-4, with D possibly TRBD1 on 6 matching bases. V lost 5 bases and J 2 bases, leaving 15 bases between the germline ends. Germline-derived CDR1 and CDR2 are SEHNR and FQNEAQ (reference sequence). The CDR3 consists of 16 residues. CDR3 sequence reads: CASSPTRGNTNEKLFF. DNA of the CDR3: TGTGCCAGCAGCCCTACGAGGGGGAATACTAATGAAAAACTGTTTTTT.